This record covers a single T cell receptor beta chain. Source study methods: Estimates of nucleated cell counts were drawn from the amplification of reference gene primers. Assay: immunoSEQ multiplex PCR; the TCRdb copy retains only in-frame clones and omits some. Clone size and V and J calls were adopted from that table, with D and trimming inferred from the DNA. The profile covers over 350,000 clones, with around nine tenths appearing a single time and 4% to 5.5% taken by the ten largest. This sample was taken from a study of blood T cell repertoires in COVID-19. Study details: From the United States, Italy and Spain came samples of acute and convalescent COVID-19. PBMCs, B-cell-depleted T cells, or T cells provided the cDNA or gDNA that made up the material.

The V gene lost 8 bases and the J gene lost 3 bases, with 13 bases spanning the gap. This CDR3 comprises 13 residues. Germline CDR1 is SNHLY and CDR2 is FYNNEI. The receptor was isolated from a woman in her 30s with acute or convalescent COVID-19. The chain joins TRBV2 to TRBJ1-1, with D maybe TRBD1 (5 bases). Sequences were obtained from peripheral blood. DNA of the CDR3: TGTGCCAGCGGACGGGGGACGGACACTGAAGCTTTCTTT. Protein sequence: CASGRGTDTEAFF.